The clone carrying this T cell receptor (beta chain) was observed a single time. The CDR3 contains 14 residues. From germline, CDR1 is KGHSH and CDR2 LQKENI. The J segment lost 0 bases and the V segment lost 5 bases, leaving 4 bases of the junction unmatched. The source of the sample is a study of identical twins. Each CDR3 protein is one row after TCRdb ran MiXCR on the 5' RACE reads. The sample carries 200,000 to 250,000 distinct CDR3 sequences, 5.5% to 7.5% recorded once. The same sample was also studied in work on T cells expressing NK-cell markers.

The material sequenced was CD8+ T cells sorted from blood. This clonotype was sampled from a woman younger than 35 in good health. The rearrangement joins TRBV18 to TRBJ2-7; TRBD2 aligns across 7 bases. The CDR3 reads CASSFGGDSYEQYF. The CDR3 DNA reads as TGTGCCAGCTCATTTGGGGGGGACTCCTACGAGCAGTACTTC.